This TCR beta chain was captured in a study of T cells in Graves' hyperthyroidism and ophthalmopathy. Concerning this clonotype: Antigen: not known. This may stem from a read error, because a much larger clone lies one nucleotide away.

Amplification of TCR beta CDR3 regions used RNA as the template. A first-round RT-PCR of the TCR CDR3 used the HTBI primer set. TCRdb analysed the multiplex PCR reads with MiXCR anew, one entry per CDR3 protein. The sample records about 400,000 distinct CDR3 sequences, 14% to 15% being singletons. Study-level findings and limits: The authors' 13 V-J model separated ophthalmopathy from stable hyperthyroidism. The majority of expanded thyroid clonotypes above 0.001 also appeared in blood.

This CDR3 is 17 amino acids long. Germline lookup yields CDR1 LNHNV and CDR2 YYDKDF (reference sequence). The V call is TRBV15, the J call TRBJ2-7, with D maybe TRBD1 (6 bases). This sequence was found in a woman in her 30s with Graves' hyperthyroidism. What was sequenced was blood. DNA of the CDR3: TGTGTCACCAGCAGTCCCCACCGGACCGACAGGAGCGCTGAGCAGTACTTC. Amino acid sequence: CVTSSPHRTDRSAEQYF. Supplemented by reference TRBV15 and TRBJ2-7, the full variable domain reads DAMVIQNPRYQVTQFGKPVTLSCSQTLNHNVMYWYQQKSSQAPKLLFHYYDKDFNNEADTPDNFQSRRPNTSFCFLDIRSPGLGDTAMYLCVTSSPHRTDRSAEQYFGPGTRLTVT.